The source of this T cell receptor beta chain is a study of T-cell memory formation after mild COVID-19. TCRdb itself ran the 5' RACE reads through MiXCR, one entry per CDR3 protein. The data hold 300,000 to 350,000 distinct CDR3 sequences, with approximately 14% observed a single time. Regarding the study as a whole: The study found contracting CD4+ clones mainly in CM and EM and contracting CD8+ clones in EMRA.

With respect to this clonotype: No antigen is known for it.

There are 13 residues in the CDR3. CDR1 is SGHNT and CDR2 is YENEEA in the germline V gene. V was shortened by 11 bases and J by 8 bases, with 19 bases between the two germline ends. Sequencing was done on a sample of PBMCs or a T cell subset sorted from them (not recorded which). The chain uses TRBV11-3 and TRBJ2-1; D is perhaps TRBD1 or TRBD2 (5 bases each). This TCR was recovered from a man aged 18 to 30 who had mild COVID-19 (a few samples of this study predate the infection). Cell type and time point are not known. The CDR3: CAPRDPICYEQFF. CDR3 coding DNA: TGTGCCCCCCGGGACCCCATCTGCTATGAGCAGTTCTTC. Full variable domain (remainder filled in from reference TRBV11-3 and TRBJ2-1): EAGVVQSPRYKIIEKKQPVAFWCNPISGHNTLYWYLQNLGQGPELLIRYENEEAVDDSQLPKDRFSAERLKGVDSTLKIQPAELGDSAVYLCAPRDPICYEQFFGPGTRLTVL.